Sequencing of this T cell receptor (beta chain) was carried out in a study of blood T cell repertoires in COVID-19. Study-level background: Acute and convalescent COVID-19 samples came from the United States, Italy and Spain. In each case, the material was cDNA or gDNA derived from T cells, B-cell-depleted T cells, or PBMCs.

Per the original methods: Reference gene primer amplification gave estimated nucleated cell counts. TCRdb keeps only in-frame clones here, not all; method: immunoSEQ multiplex PCR. V and J calls and clone size are as listed in that table; D and trimming were resolved from the DNA. The sample holds around 89,000 clones, roughly nine tenths seen once. The V end was cut by 1 base, the J end by 6 bases, with 13 bases between. This CDR3 comprises 15 residues. The germline gives CDR1 SGHDT, CDR2 YYEEEE. Sequenced material: peripheral blood. The rearrangement joins TRBV5-6 to TRBJ2-2, with D perhaps TRBD1 (6 bases). This receptor was taken from a man in his fifties or sixties with acute or convalescent COVID-19. The CDR3 region is CASSLRDTNAGELFF. DNA of the CDR3: TGTGCCAGCAGCTTGAGGGACACCAACGCCGGGGAGCTGTTTTTT. Combining the CDR3 with reference TRBV5-6 and TRBJ2-2 gives the whole variable domain DAGVTQSPTHLIKTRGQQVTLRCSPKSGHDTVSWYQQALGQGPQFIFQYYEEEERQRGNFPDRFSGHQFPNYSSELNVNALLLGDSALYLCASSLRDTNAGELFFGEGSRLTVL.